These 18 T cell receptor beta chains originate from one sample sequenced in a study of cytotoxic CD8 clonotypes in ibrutinib-treated CLL. Some clones are missing from TCRdb's copy, which holds only in-frame ones; the method was immunoSEQ multiplex PCR. The data show around 30,000 clones, approximately 57% seen once. The material was PBMCs, obtained before ibrutinib treatment. The receptors derive from a human donor with chronic lymphocytic leukemia.

V gene TRBV7-6 combines with J gene TRBJ2-7; 8 bases are a match to TRBD2. The trim removed 5 bases at V and 4 bases at J, leaving 16 bases unmatched. Germline V gene sequence: CDR1 SGHVS, CDR2 FNYEAQ. This CDR3 comprises 17 residues. The CDR3 DNA reads as TGTGCCAGCAGCCCCATGCCGGGGTCCACTAGCGGATACGAGCAGTACTTC. This translates into CASSPMPGSTSGYEQYF. Based on the CDR3 plus reference TRBV7-6 and TRBJ2-7, the full variable domain is GAGVSQSPRYKVTKRGQDVALRCDPISGHVSLYWYRQALGQGPEFLTYFNYEAQQDKSGLPNDRFSAERPEGSISTLTIQRTEQRDSAMYRCASSPMPGSTSGYEQYFGPGTRLTVT.

The chain joins TRBV15 to TRBJ1-4, with D uncertain. CDR1 LNHNV and CDR2 YYDKDF come from the germline V gene (reference sequence). V was clipped by 1 base and J by 7 bases, with 13 bases between them. The CDR3 sequence is 15 residues long. CDR3 sequence: CATSRVQGIGEKLFF. Here the CDR3 DNA reads TGTGCCACCAGCAGAGTGCAAGGAATCGGTGAAAAACTGTTTTTT.

V and J are TRBV11-1 and TRBJ1-5; D might be TRBD1 (5 bases). CDR1 and CDR2 (germline): SGHAT, FQDESV (reference sequence). The ends were cut back, 5 bases at V and 5 bases at J, with 16 bases in the middle. The CDR3 length is 15 residues. CDR3 sequence reads: CASSKSGAADQPQHF. CDR3 DNA sequence: TGTGCCAGCAGCAAATCCGGGGCAGCCGATCAGCCCCAGCATTTT. The full variable domain, rest sourced from reference TRBV11-1 and TRBJ1-5, is EAEVAQSPRYKITEKSQAVAFWCDPISGHATLYWYRQILGQGPELLVQFQDESVVDDSQLPKDRFSAERLKGVDSTLKIQPAELGDSAMYLCASSKSGAADQPQHFGDGTRLSIL.

The chain joins TRBV7-2 to TRBJ2-3; D is tentatively TRBD1 or TRBD2 (6 bases each). CDR3 length equals 14 residues. Looked up from germline, CDR1 is SGHTA and CDR2 is FQGNSA. Trimming shortened V by 4 bases and J by 2 bases, and 10 bases separated the two germline ends. CDR3: CASSSRGVTDTQYF. The CDR3 DNA reads TGTGCCAGCAGCTCAAGGGGGGTCACAGATACGCAGTATTTT.

This clone was picked up one time. This chain joins TRBV5-4 and TRBJ1-1; no reliable D call. The CDR3 spans 14 residues. Germline V gene lookup returns CDR1 SGHNT and CDR2 YYREEE (reference sequence). The V gene lost 3 bases and the J gene lost 5 bases, with 14 bases spanning the gap. CDR3 coding DNA: TGTGCCAGCAGCTCTAAGGAAGGCGCGACTGAAGCTTTCTTT. Its translation is CASSSKEGATEAFF.

This clone rates as medium-sized. The chain links TRBV6-5 to TRBJ2-7; D not certain. The CDR3 has 11 residues. Germline V gene lookup returns CDR1 MNHEY and CDR2 SVGAGI. Trimming pared 7 bases from V and 10 bases from J, leaving 14 bases between. The CDR3 loop reads CASTFHGVQYF. In nucleotides, the CDR3 is TGTGCCAGCACTTTCCACGGTGTTCAGTACTTC.

This sequence joins TRBV7-9 and TRBJ1-2; 7 bases are a match to TRBD1. Germline V gene data show CDR1 as SEHNR and CDR2 as FQNEAQ (reference sequence). The ends lost 5 bases at V and 4 bases at J; junction bases unmatched: 4. This CDR3 has 13 residues. The chain's CDR3 is CASSLGQTYGYTF. CDR3 sequence (DNA): TGTGCCAGCAGCCTGGGACAGACCTATGGCTACACCTTC.

This clone was seen once. This chain links TRBV11-2 with TRBJ2-3; no reliable D call. This CDR3 has 12 amino acids. Deletions cut 4 bases from V and 12 bases from J, with 14 bases between. Germline CDR1 and CDR2: SGHAT and FQNNGV. Here the CDR3 reads CASSWPSLAQYF. CDR3 in DNA: TGTGCCAGCAGCTGGCCGTCTTTGGCTCAGTATTTT.

This sequence joins TRBV13 and TRBJ2-1; no clear D. The V end lost 0 bases, the J end lost 7 bases, and 7 bases lay between the germline ends. The CDR3 sequence is 13 residues long. In germline, CDR1 is PRHDT, CDR2 FYEKMQ (reference sequence). This CDR3 reads CASSLGRQNEQFF. The CDR3 DNA follows: TGTGCCAGCAGCTTAGGCCGCCAGAATGAGCAGTTCTTC.

The rearrangement uses TRBV27 and TRBJ1-5, with D perhaps matching TRBD1 (5 bases). This CDR3 has 15 amino acids. V was trimmed by 4 bases and J by 0 bases, leaving 10 bases between them. Germline CDR1 reads MNHEY; CDR2 reads SMNVEV (reference sequence). CDR3 coding DNA: TGTGCCAGCAGTTCCCAGGGCTATAGCAATCAGCCCCAGCATTTT. This gives the protein CASSSQGYSNQPQHF.

The chain has TRBV10-3 and TRBJ2-5, with D unresolved. This CDR3 contains 14 residues. V was clipped by 3 bases and J by 1 base, with 9 bases between them. Per germline, CDR1 ENHRY and CDR2 SYGVKD. The chain's CDR3 is CAISDSGTQETQYF. For the CDR3, the DNA is TGTGCCATCAGTGATTCAGGAACCCAAGAGACCCAGTACTTC.

This rearrangement joins TRBV2 to TRBJ2-7; 10 bases line up with TRBD2. CDR3 length: 16 residues. Trimming removed 7 bases from V and 3 bases from J; junction bases left unmatched: 12. Per germline, CDR1 SNHLY and CDR2 FYNNEI. CDR3 residues: CASTPGDSGRFYEQYF. As DNA, the CDR3 is TGTGCCAGCACCCCGGGGGATAGCGGGAGGTTCTACGAGCAGTACTTC.

The chain couples TRBV15 to TRBJ1-2, with D unclear. Germline CDR1 and CDR2: LNHNV and YYDKDF (reference sequence). This CDR3 is built from 16 residues. The V end lost 0 bases, the J end lost 0 bases, and 11 bases lay between the germline ends. CDR3 bases: TGTGCCACCAGCAGAGACCCAGGCCGACCTAACTATGGCTACACCTTC. This codes for CATSRDPGRPNYGYTF.

A remark on this clone: A junction boundary mismatches the germline segment, possibly from a read error. This rearrangement joins TRBV10-3 to TRBJ1-6; no reliable D call. CDR1 is ENHRY and CDR2 is SYGVKD in the germline V gene. The CDR3 loop spans 14 amino acids. The CDR3 DNA reads TGTGCCAGCAGTTCACGCTCCTATAATTCACCCCTCCACTTT. Translated: CASSSRSYNSPLHF.

V usage is TRBV6-1 and J usage is TRBJ1-4; perhaps TRBD1 as D (5 bases). This CDR3 comprises 13 residues. Germline CDR1 and CDR2: MNHNS and SASEGT. The V end was cut by 6 bases, the J end by 3 bases, with 8 bases between. CDR3 bases: TGTGCCAGCAGGGGGCCGGCTAATGAAAAACTGTTTTTT. It yields the protein CASRGPANEKLFF.

The genes are TRBV6-6 and TRBJ2-5; D gene uncertain. CDR1 and CDR2 from the germline V gene are MNHNY and SVGAGI (reference sequence). V lost 2 bases and J 3 bases, leaving 4 bases between the germline ends. This CDR3 is built from 12 residues. The DNA of the CDR3 is TGTGCCAGCAGTTACCTAGAAGAGACCCAGTACTTC. The encoded protein is CASSYLEETQYF.

This chain links TRBV28 with TRBJ2-3, with no clear D. CDR1 is MDHEN, CDR2 SYDVKM, per germline. V was trimmed by 3 bases and J by 2 bases, leaving 9 bases between them. The CDR3 sequence is 14 residues long. The chain's CDR3 is CASSFYGYTDTQYF. The DNA of the CDR3 is TGTGCCAGCAGTTTTTATGGCTACACAGATACGCAGTATTTT.

The chain recombines TRBV5-6 with TRBJ1-2; D is possibly TRBD1 (6 bases). V was trimmed by 8 bases and J by 0 bases, leaving 17 bases between them. CDR1 is SGHDT, CDR2 YYEEEE, per germline. The CDR3 has 15 amino acids. In DNA, the CDR3 is TGTGCCAGTCGGACAGCTCCCGGGTCTAACTATGGCTACACCTTC. It is translated as CASRTAPGSNYGYTF.